The 25 T cell receptor beta chains below come from one sample, sequenced in a study of T cell changes during pregnancy in multiple sclerosis. Measured with immunoSEQ multiplex PCR; TCRdb has only the in-frame clones, and not every one. The repertoire holds approximately 100,000 clones, with approximately 90% as singletons. The sequences come from peripheral blood, collected after pregnancy. These receptors originate from a female donor with multiple sclerosis, enrolled in a pregnancy study.

The chain is built from TRBV9 and TRBJ1-2; D uncertain. Per germline, CDR1 SGDLS and CDR2 YYNGEE. This CDR3 region has 13 residues. V lost 0 bases to trimming and J lost 14 bases, with 17 bases between them. This CDR3 is CASSVGSRGMYTF. CDR3 nucleotide sequence: TGTGCCAGCAGCGTAGGGTCCCGCGGGATGTATACCTTC.

V gene TRBV5-6 combines with J gene TRBJ1-2; D is uncertain. V was trimmed by 0 bases and J by 0 bases, leaving 6 bases between them. The CDR3 covers 14 residues. Germline V CDR1 and CDR2: SGHDT, YYEEEE. CDR3 residues: CASSLGQANYGYTF. CDR3 nucleotides: TGTGCCAGCAGCTTGGGGCAAGCTAACTATGGCTACACCTTC.

The CDR3 DNA is TGTGCCAGCAGGCGGAACACTGAAGCTTTCTTT. Its translation is CASRRNTEAFF. V usage is TRBV27 and J usage is TRBJ1-1; no clear D gene. Trimming shortened V by 6 bases and J by 1 base, and 3 bases separated the two germline ends. CDR3 length equals 11 residues. Looked up from germline, CDR1 is MNHEY and CDR2 is SMNVEV (reference sequence).

The chain carries TRBV27 and TRBJ1-1, with 7 bases aligning to TRBD1. Germline values: CDR1 MNHEY, CDR2 SMNVEV (reference sequence). CDR3 length: 13 residues. V was clipped by 5 bases and J by 4 bases; unmatched bases: 4. The CDR3 DNA is TGTGCCAGCAGTGCGACAGGGCTCACTGAAGCTTTCTTT. Its translation: CASSATGLTEAFF.

The chain couples TRBV7-9 to TRBJ2-3; 8 bases map to TRBD2. Germline V gene data show CDR1 as SEHNR and CDR2 as FQNEAQ (reference sequence). The CDR3 is 14 amino acids. V trimming: 5 bases; J trimming: 4 bases; junction bases outside the gene matches: 5. This CDR3 is CASSPGGASDTQYF. CDR3 sequence (DNA): TGTGCCAGCAGCCCGGGGGGGGCATCAGATACGCAGTATTTT.

The chain recombines TRBV4-2 with TRBJ2-3; 8 bases map to TRBD2. This CDR3 contains 15 residues. CDR1 LGHNA and CDR2 YNFKEQ come from the germline V gene. The junction had 6 bases not matched to a gene; V was cut back by 5 bases and J by 2 bases. CDR3 loop: CASSSRGLDTDTQYF. The CDR3 DNA reads as TGTGCCAGCAGCTCCCGGGGACTAGACACAGATACGCAGTATTTT.

The rearrangement joins TRBV7-2 to TRBJ2-7; 7 bases agree with TRBD2. Germline V gene sequence: CDR1 SGHTA, CDR2 FQGNSA. The trim removed 5 bases at V and 8 bases at J, leaving 6 bases unmatched. The CDR3 covers 12 residues. In DNA, the CDR3 is TGTGCCAGCAGCGTTGGGACTACACAGCAGTACTTC. Its translation is CASSVGTTQQYF.

The chain carries TRBV6-1 and TRBJ2-7; 10 bases line up with TRBD1. This CDR3 has 14 residues. In germline, CDR1 is MNHNS, CDR2 SASEGT. The ends lost 1 base at V and 7 bases at J; junction bases unmatched: 4. CDR3 amino acids: CASSEVGQGIEQYF. CDR3 bases: TGTGCCAGCAGTGAAGTGGGACAGGGGATTGAGCAGTACTTC.

The CDR3: CASSLGQGARLQPQHF. The CDR3 region has the DNA TGTGCCAGCAGCTTGGGTCAGGGGGCGCGACTTCAGCCCCAGCATTTT. The chain uses TRBV5-6 and TRBJ1-5; TRBD1 matches at 8 bases. This CDR3 is 16 amino acids long. V lost 0 bases and J lost 6; bases outside the gene matches: 8. Germline values: CDR1 SGHDT, CDR2 YYEEEE.

The sample holds one count of this clone. V gene TRBV9 combines with J gene TRBJ1-2; D uncertain. Germline-derived CDR1 and CDR2 are SGDLS and YYNGEE. V dropped 2 bases and J dropped 6 bases, with 14 bases sitting between them. The CDR3 length is 14 residues. The CDR3 spells CASSVDSVLNGYTF. The DNA for the CDR3 is TGTGCCAGCAGCGTTGACTCGGTTCTGAATGGCTACACCTTC. Filled out from reference TRBV9 and TRBJ1-2, the complete variable domain reads DSGVTQTPKHLITATGQRVTLRCSPRSGDLSVYWYQQSLDQGLQFLIQYYNGEERAKGNILERFSAQQFPDLHSELNLSSLELGDSALYFCASSVDSVLNGYTFGSGTRLTVV.

The rearrangement uses TRBV6-5 and TRBJ2-3; 8 nucleotides agree with TRBD2. Trimming removed 2 bases from V and 4 bases from J; junction bases left unmatched: 5. Germline V gives CDR1 MNHEY, CDR2 SVGAGI. The CDR3 has 15 residues. CDR3 residues: CASSYVRGGADTQYF. CDR3 sequence (DNA): TGTGCCAGCAGTTACGTACGGGGGGGGGCAGATACGCAGTATTTT.

V is TRBV14 and J is TRBJ2-5; weak D call: TRBD1 (5 bases). The germline CDR1 and CDR2 sequences are SGHDN and FVKESK. V was trimmed by 0 bases and J by 2 bases, leaving 13 bases between them. The CDR3 covers 16 residues. CDR3 DNA: TGTGCCAGCAGCCAAGAAAGGGGCAGGACGCAAGAGACCCAGTACTTC. Its translation is CASSQERGRTQETQYF.

The V gene is TRBV15, the J gene TRBJ2-3, with TRBD1 as a possible D gene (5 bases). V dropped 3 bases and J dropped 2 bases, with 15 bases sitting between them. CDR1 is LNHNV and CDR2 is YYDKDF in the germline V gene (reference sequence). The CDR3 spans 16 residues. This CDR3 is CATSRDPGWFTDTQYF. The CDR3 DNA reads TGTGCCACCAGCAGGGACCCAGGGTGGTTCACAGATACGCAGTATTTT.

This clone was seen a few times. The chain recombines TRBV10-1 with TRBJ2-1, with TRBD2 matching 10 bases. This CDR3 is built from 14 residues. Germline V gene data show CDR1 as WNHNN and CDR2 as SYGVQD (reference sequence). The J segment lost 9 bases and the V segment lost 6 bases, leaving 8 bases of the junction unmatched. This CDR3 reads CASSQMGLAFEQFF. DNA for the CDR3: TGCGCCAGCAGCCAGATGGGACTAGCGTTTGAGCAGTTCTTC.

The chain combines TRBV5-4 with TRBJ2-1; 11 bases match TRBD2. Germline CDR1 is SGHNT and CDR2 is YYREEE (reference sequence). The J segment lost 8 bases and the V segment lost 1 base, leaving 5 bases of the junction unmatched. The CDR3 length is 15 residues. This CDR3 is CASSLMGLADYEQFF. The DNA for the CDR3 is TGTGCCAGCAGCTTGATGGGACTAGCGGACTATGAGCAGTTCTTC. Looking up the rest from reference TRBV5-4 and TRBJ2-1 gives the full variable domain: ETGVTQSPTHLIKTRGQQVTLRCSSQSGHNTVSWYQQALGQGPQFIFQYYREEENGRGNFPPRFSGLQFPNYSSELNVNALELDDSALYLCASSLMGLADYEQFFGPGTRLTVL.

The genes are TRBV18 and TRBJ2-1; D is possibly TRBD1 (5 bases). Germline CDR1 and CDR2: KGHSH and LQKENI. V was trimmed by 1 base and J by 9 bases, leaving 13 bases between them. The CDR3 is 14 amino acids. CDR3 sequence: CASSPLDRGAEQFF. CDR3 in DNA: TGTGCCAGCTCACCACTCGACAGAGGCGCTGAGCAGTTCTTC.

The CDR3 here is CASSLDRGEAFF. In nucleotides, the CDR3 is TGTGCCAGCAGCCTGGACAGGGGTGAAGCTTTCTTT. The chain carries TRBV27 and TRBJ1-1; 9 nucleotides line up with TRBD1. The CDR3 runs 12 residues. The germline V gene encodes CDR1 MNHEY and CDR2 SMNVEV (reference sequence). V was clipped by 6 bases and J by 7 bases; unmatched bases: 3.

The rearrangement links TRBV5-5 to TRBJ2-7, with D possibly TRBD1 on 6 matching bases. CDR1 and CDR2 from the germline V gene are SGHKS and YYEKEE (reference sequence). This CDR3 has 16 residues. V dropped 0 bases and J dropped 6 bases, with 19 bases sitting between them. The CDR3 DNA is TGTGCCAGCAGCTTGGCCCCCGGGACAAAAGTACCCGAGCAGTACTTC. Protein sequence: CASSLAPGTKVPEQYF.

The chain carries TRBV27 and TRBJ2-1, with TRBD2 matching over 9 bases. CDR3 size: 15 residues. Germline loops: CDR1 MNHEY, CDR2 SMNVEV (reference sequence). V was clipped by 1 base and J by 7 bases; unmatched bases: 5. CDR3 bases: TGTGCCAGCAGTTTATGGGCTAGCGGGGCGAATGAGCAGTTCTTC. Amino acid sequence: CASSLWASGANEQFF.

The chain couples TRBV5-8 to TRBJ2-5, with TRBD1 matching 7 bases. The V and J ends lost 5 bases and 3 bases, in that order; junction bases with no gene match: 10. The CDR3 has 15 amino acids. Germline V CDR1 and CDR2: SGHTS, YDEGEE. The CDR3 protein is CASRTRGGWEETQYF. In DNA, the CDR3 is TGTGCCAGCAGGACCCGAGGGGGCTGGGAAGAGACCCAGTACTTC.

The V call is TRBV11-2, the J call TRBJ2-1; tentatively, D is TRBD2 (5 bases). CDR1 and CDR2 from the germline V gene are SGHAT and FQNNGV. The CDR3 length is 16 residues. V shed 6 bases and J shed 2 bases, with 17 bases lying between them. CDR3 region: CASRGVQRTAYNEQFF. CDR3 coding DNA: TGTGCCAGCAGAGGCGTCCAGCGGACTGCCTACAATGAGCAGTTCTTC.

J is TRBJ1-2 and V is TRBV6-1, with 8 bases fitting TRBD1. The germline CDR1 and CDR2 sequences are MNHNS and SASEGT. The CDR3 has 14 amino acids. The trim removed 5 bases at V and 5 bases at J, leaving 7 bases unmatched. CDR3 bases: TGTGCCAGCAGTCCCGGGACAGGTTATTATGGCTACACCTTC. This gives the protein CASSPGTGYYGYTF.

The DNA of the CDR3 is TGTGCCAGCAGCACGGACAGGGGATACGAGCAGTACTTC. It codes for CASSTDRGYEQYF. The V and J genes are TRBV7-8 and TRBJ2-7, with 9 bases matching TRBD1. The CDR3 has 13 amino acids. The germline V gene has CDR1 SGHVS and CDR2 FQNEAQ. V lost 5 bases and J lost 4; bases outside the gene matches: 3. Supplemented by reference TRBV7-8 and TRBJ2-7, the full variable domain reads GAGVSQSPRYKVAKRGQDVALRCDPISGHVSLFWYQQALGQGPEFLTYFQNEAQLDKSGLPSDRFFAERPEGSVSTLKIQRTQQEDSAVYLCASSTDRGYEQYFGPGTRLTVT.

The rearrangement links TRBV6-1 to TRBJ1-6, with D unclear. This CDR3 region has 15 residues. The germline V and J ends were trimmed by 6 bases and 6 bases, with 15 bases remaining between them. Germline-derived CDR1 and CDR2 are MNHNS and SASEGT. The DNA of the CDR3 is TGTGCCAGCAGCGGGAGGAGGTCTGGTAATTCACCCCTCCACTTT. As protein: CASSGRRSGNSPLHF.

V and J are TRBV30 and TRBJ1-1, with TRBD1 as a possible D gene (6 bases). CDR1 and CDR2 from the germline V gene are GTSNPN and SVGIG (reference sequence). Trimming cost V 3 bases and J 1 base, with 18 bases left between them. This CDR3 has 16 residues. The CDR3 is CAWREDPIQGNTEAFF. DNA for the CDR3: TGTGCCTGGAGAGAAGATCCCATACAGGGGAACACTGAAGCTTTCTTT.